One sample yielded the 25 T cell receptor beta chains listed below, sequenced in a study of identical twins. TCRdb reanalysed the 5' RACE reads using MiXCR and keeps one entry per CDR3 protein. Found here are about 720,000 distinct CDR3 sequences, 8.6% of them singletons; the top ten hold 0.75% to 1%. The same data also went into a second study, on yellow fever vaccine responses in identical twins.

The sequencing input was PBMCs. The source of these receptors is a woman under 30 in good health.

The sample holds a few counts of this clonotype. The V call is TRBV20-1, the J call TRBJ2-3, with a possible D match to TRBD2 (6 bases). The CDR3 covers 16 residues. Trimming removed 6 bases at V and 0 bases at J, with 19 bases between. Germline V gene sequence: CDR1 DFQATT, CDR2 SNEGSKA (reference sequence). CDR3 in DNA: TGCAGTGCCACCCGGTGGAGGGACGCGAGCACAGATACGCAGTATTTT. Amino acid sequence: CSATRWRDASTDTQYF.

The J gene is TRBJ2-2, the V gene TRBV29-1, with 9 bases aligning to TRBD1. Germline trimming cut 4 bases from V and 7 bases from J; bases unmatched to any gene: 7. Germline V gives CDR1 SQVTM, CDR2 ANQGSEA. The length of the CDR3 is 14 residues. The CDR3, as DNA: TGCAGCGTTGTGCCGGGACAGGGCGTCGGGGAGCTGTTTTTT. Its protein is CSVVPGQGVGELFF.

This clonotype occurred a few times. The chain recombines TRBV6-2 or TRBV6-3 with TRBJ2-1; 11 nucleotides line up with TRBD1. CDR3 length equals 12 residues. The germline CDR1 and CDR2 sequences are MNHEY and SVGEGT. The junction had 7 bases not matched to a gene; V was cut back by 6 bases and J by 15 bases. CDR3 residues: CASRPDRGPWFF. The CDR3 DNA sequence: TGTGCCAGCAGACCGGACAGGGGGCCGTGGTTCTTC.

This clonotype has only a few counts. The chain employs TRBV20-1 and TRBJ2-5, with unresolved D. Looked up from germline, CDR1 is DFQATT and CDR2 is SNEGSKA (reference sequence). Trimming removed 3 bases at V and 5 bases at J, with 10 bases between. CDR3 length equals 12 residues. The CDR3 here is CSASIGLETQYF. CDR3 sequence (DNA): TGCAGTGCTAGTATAGGGTTGGAGACCCAGTACTTC.

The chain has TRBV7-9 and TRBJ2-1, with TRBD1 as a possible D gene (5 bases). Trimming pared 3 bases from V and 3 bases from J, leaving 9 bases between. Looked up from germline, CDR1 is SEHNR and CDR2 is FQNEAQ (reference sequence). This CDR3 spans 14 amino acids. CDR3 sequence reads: CASSFTDSYNEQFF. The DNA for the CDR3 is TGTGCCAGCAGCTTCACCGACAGCTACAATGAGCAGTTCTTC.

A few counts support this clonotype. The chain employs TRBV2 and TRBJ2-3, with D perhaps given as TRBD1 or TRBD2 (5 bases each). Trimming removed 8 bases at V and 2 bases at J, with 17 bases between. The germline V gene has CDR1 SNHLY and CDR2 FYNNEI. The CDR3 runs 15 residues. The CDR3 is CASARGPDYTDTQYF. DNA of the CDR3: TGTGCCAGCGCGAGGGGCCCTGACTACACAGATACGCAGTATTTT.

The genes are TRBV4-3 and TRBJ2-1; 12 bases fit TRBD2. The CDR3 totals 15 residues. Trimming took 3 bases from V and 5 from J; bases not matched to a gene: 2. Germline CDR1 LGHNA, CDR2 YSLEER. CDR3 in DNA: TGCGCCAGCAGCCAGACTAGCGGGAGTAACAATGAGCAGTTCTTC. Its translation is CASSQTSGSNNEQFF.

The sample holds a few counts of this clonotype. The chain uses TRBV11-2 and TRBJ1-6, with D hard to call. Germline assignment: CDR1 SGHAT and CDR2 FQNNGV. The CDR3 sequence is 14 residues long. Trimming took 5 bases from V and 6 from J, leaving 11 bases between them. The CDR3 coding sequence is TGTGCCAGCAGCCTAAGTTGGGGTAATTCACCCCTCCACTTT. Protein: CASSLSWGNSPLHF.

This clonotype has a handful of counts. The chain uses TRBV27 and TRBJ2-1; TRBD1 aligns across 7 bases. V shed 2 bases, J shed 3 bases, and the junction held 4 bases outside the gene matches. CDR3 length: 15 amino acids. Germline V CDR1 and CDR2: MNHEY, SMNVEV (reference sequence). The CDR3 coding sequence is TGTGCCAGCAGTTTACCCGACAGGGTCTACAATGAGCAGTTCTTC. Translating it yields CASSLPDRVYNEQFF.

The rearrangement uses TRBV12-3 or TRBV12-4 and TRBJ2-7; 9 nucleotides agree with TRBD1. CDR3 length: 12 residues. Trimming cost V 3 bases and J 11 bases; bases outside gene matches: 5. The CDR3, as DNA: TGTGCCAGCAGTTTGCCGACAGGGGGGAAGTACTTC. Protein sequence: CASSLPTGGKYF.

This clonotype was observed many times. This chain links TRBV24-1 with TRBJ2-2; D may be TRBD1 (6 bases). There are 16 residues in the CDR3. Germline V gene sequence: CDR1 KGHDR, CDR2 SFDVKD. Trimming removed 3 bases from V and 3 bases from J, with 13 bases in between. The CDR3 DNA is TGTGCCACCAGTGATGCACAGGGTATGCACACCGGGGAGCTGTTTTTT. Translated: CATSDAQGMHTGELFF.

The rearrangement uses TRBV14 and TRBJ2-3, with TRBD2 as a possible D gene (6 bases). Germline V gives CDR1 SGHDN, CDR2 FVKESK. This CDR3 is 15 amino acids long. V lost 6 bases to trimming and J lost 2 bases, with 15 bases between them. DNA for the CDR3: TGTGCCAGCAGTCCCCCGGGGAGGACCACAGATACGCAGTATTTT. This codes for CASSPPGRTTDTQYF.

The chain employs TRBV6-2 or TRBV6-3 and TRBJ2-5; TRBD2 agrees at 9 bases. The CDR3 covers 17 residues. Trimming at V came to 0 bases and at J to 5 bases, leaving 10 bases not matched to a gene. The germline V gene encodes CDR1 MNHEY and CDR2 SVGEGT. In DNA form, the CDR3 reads TGTGCCAGCAGTTACTCGGCGGGAGGGCCCGCGCGGGAGACCCAGTACTTC. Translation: CASSYSAGGPARETQYF.

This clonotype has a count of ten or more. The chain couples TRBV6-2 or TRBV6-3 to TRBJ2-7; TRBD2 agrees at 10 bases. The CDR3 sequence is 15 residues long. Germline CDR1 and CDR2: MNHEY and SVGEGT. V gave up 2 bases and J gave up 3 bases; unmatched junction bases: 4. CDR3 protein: CASSYPTSGDYEQYF. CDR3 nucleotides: TGTGCCAGCAGTTACCCCACTAGCGGGGACTACGAGCAGTACTTC.

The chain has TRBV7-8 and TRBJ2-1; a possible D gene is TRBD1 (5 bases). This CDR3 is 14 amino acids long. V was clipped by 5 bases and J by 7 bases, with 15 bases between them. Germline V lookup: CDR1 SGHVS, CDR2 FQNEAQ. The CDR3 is CASSPALGANEQFF. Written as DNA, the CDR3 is TGTGCCAGCAGCCCCGCCCTAGGGGCTAATGAGCAGTTCTTC.

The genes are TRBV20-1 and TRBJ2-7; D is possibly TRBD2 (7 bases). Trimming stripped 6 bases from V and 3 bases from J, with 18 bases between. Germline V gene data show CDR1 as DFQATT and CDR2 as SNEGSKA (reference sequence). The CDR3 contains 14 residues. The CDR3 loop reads CSAGGGVGGYEQYF. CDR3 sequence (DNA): TGCAGTGCGGGAGGGGGGGTCGGAGGCTACGAGCAGTACTTC.

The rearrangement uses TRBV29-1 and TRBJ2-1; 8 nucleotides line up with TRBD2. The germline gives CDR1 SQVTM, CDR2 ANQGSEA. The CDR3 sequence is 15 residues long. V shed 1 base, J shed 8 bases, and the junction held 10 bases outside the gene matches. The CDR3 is CSVEVRGLGTYEQFF. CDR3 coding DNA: TGCAGCGTTGAAGTACGGGGACTAGGGACCTATGAGCAGTTCTTC.

The CDR3 sequence: CASSPGTSGRYSSYNEQFF. As DNA, the CDR3 is TGCGCCAGCAGCCCCGGGACTAGCGGGAGGTACAGCTCCTACAATGAGCAGTTCTTC. The chain couples TRBV5-1 to TRBJ2-1, with 15 bases fitting TRBD2. Per the germline V gene, CDR1 is SGHRS and CDR2 is YFSETQ. The CDR3 has 19 residues. J lost 0 bases, V lost 4 bases, and 8 bases had no gene match.

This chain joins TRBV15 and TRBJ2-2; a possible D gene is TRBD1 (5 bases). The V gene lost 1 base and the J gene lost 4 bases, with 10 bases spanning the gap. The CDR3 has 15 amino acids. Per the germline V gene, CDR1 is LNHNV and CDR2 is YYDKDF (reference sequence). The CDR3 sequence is CATSRGGGSTGELFF. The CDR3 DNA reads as TGTGCCACCAGCAGAGGGGGCGGTTCCACCGGGGAGCTGTTTTTT.

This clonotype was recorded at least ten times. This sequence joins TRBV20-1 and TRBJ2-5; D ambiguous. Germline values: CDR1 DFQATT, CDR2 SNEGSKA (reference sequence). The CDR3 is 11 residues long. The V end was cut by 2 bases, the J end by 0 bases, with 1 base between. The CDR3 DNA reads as TGCAGTGCTAGACACCAAGAGACCCAGTACTTC. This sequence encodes CSARHQETQYF.

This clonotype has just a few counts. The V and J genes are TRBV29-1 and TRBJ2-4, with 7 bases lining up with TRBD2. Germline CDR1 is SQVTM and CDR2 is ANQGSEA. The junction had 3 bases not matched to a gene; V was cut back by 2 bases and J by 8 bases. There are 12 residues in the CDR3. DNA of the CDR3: TGCAGCGTTGAAAACGGGGGGTACATTCAGTACTTC. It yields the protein CSVENGGYIQYF.

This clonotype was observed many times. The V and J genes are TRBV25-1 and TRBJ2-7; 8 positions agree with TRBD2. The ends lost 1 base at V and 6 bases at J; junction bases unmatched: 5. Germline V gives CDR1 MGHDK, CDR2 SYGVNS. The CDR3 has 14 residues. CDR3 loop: CASSESSGRSEQYF. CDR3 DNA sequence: TGTGCCAGCAGTGAATCCAGCGGGAGAAGCGAGCAGTACTTC.

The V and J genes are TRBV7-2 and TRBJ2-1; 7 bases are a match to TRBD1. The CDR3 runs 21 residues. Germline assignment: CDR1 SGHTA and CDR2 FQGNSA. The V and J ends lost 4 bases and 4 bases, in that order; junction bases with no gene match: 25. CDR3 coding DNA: TGTGCCAGCAGCTATATCCAAAAGAAAATTGACAGGGCTGGCGTATACAATGAGCAGTTCTTC. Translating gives CASSYIQKKIDRAGVYNEQFF.

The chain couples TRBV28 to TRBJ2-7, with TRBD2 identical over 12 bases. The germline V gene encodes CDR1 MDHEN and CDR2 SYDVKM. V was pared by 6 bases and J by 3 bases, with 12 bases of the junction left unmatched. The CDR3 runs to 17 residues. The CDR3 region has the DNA TGTGCCAGCAGACTAACTAGCGGGAGGATTCGGGACTACGAGCAGTACTTC. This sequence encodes CASRLTSGRIRDYEQYF.

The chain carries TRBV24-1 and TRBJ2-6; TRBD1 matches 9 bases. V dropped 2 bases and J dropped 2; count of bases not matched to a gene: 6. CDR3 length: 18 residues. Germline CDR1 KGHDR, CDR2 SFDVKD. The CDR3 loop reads CATSDSPGQGTGANVLTF. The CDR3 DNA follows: TGTGCCACCAGTGATTCCCCGGGACAGGGTACTGGGGCCAACGTCCTGACTTTC.